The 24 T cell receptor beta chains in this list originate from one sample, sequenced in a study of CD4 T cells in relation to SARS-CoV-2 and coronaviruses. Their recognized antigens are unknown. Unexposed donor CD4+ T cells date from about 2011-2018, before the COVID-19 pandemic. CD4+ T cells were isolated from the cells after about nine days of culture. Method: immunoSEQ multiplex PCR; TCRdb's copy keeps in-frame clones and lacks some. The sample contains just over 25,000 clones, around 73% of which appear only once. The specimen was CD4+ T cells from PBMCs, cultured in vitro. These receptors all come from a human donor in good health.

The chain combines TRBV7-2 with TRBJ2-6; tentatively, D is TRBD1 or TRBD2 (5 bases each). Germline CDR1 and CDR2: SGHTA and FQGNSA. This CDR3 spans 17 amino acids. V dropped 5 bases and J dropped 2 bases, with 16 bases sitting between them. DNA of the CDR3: TGTGCCAGCAGCCCCCCCGGGGCCTCCCCTGGGGCCAACGTCCTGACTTTC. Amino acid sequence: CASSPPGASPGANVLTF.

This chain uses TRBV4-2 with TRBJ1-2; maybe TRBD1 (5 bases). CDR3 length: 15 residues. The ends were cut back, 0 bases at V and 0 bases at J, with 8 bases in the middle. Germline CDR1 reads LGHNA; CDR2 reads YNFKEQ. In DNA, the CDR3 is TGTGCCAGCAGCCAAGACCAGGGAGCTAACTATGGCTACACCTTC. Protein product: CASSQDQGANYGYTF.

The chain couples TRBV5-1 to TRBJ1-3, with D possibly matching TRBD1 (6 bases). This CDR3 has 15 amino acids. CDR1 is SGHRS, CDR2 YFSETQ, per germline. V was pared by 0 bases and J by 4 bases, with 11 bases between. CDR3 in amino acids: CASSLDTGSGNTIYF. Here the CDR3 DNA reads TGCGCCAGCAGCTTGGATACAGGGTCGGGAAACACCATATATTTT. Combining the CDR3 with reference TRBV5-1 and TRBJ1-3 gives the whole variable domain KAGVTQTPRYLIKTRGQQVTLSCSPISGHRSVSWYQQTPGQGLQFLFEYFSETQRNKGNFPGRFSGRQFSNSRSEMNVSTLELGDSALYLCASSLDTGSGNTIYFGEGSWLTVV.

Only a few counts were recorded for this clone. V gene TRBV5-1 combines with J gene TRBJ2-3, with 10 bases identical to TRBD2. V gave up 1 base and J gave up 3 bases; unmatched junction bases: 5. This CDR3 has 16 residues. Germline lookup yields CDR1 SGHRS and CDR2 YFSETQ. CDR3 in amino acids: CASSLKASGGTDTQYF. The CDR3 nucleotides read TGCGCCAGCAGCTTGAAGGCTAGCGGGGGAACAGATACGCAGTATTTT.

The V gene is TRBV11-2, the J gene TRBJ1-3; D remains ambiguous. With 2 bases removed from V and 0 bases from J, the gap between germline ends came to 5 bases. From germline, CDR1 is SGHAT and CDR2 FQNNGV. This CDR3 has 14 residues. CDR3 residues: CASSLIRSGNTIYF. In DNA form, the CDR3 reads TGTGCCAGCAGCTTAATCCGCTCTGGAAACACCATATATTTT.

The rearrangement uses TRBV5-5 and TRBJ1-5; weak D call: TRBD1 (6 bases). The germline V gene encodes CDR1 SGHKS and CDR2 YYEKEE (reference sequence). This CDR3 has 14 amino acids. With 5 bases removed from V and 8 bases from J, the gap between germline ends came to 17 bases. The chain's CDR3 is CASSFTQGNEPQHF. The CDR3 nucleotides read TGTGCCAGCAGTTTCACACAGGGAAATGAGCCCCAGCATTTT.

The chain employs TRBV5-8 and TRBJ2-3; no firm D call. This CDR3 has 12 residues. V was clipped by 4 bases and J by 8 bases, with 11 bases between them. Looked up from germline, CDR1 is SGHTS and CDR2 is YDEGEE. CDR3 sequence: CASSRSRVTQYF. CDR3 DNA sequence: TGTGCCAGCAGCCGCTCCCGCGTTACGCAGTATTTT.

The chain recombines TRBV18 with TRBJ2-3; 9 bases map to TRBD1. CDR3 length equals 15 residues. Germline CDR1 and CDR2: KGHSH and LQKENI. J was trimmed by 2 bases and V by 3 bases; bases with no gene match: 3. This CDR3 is CASSPGTGPTDTQYF. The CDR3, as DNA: TGTGCCAGCTCACCGGGGACAGGGCCCACAGATACGCAGTATTTT.

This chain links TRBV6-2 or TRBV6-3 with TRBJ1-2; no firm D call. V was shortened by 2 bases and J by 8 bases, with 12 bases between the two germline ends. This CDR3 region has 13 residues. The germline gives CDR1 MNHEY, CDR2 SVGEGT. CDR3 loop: CASSYQRKRGYTF. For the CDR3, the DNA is TGTGCCAGCAGTTACCAACGAAAACGGGGCTACACCTTC.

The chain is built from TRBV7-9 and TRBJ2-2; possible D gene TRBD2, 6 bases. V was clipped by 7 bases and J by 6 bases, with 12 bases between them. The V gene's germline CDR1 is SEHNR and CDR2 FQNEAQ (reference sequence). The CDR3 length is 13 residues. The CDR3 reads CASTPPGAGELFF. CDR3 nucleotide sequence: TGTGCCAGCACCCCACCGGGGGCCGGGGAGCTGTTTTTT.

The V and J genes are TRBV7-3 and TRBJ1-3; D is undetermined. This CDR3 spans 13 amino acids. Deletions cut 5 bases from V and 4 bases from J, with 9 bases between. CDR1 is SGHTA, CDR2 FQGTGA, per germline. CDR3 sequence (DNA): TGTGCCAGCAGCCTAGGACGAGGAAACACCATATATTTT. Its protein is CASSLGRGNTIYF. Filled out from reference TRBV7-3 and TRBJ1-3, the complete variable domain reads GAGVSQTPSNKVTEKGKYVELRCDPISGHTALYWYRQSLGQGPEFLIYFQGTGAADDSGLPNDRFFAVRPEGSVSTLKIQRTERGDSAVYLCASSLGRGNTIYFGEGSWLTVV.

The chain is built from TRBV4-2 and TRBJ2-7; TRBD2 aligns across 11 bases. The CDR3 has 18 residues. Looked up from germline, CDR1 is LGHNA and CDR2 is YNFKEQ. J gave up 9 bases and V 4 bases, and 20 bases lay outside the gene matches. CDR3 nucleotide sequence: TGTGCCAGCAGCCCGACGGGACTAGCGGAGCAGCCTACGAGCGGGCAGTACTTC. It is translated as CASSPTGLAEQPTSGQYF.

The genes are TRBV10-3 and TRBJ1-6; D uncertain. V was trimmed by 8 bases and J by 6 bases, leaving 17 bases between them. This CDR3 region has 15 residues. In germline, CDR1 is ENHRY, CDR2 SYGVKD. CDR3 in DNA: TGTGCCATCCGAGACCGACCAGACGCTAATTCACCCCTCCACTTT. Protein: CAIRDRPDANSPLHF.

The CDR3 region is CASSPGGRLGEKLFF. In DNA form, the CDR3 reads TGCGCCAGCAGCCCTGGGGGGCGATTAGGTGAAAAACTGTTTTTT. V and J are TRBV5-1 and TRBJ1-4, with D perhaps matching TRBD1 (6 bases). CDR3 length: 15 amino acids. V lost 4 bases to trimming and J lost 7 bases, with 17 bases between them. In germline, CDR1 is SGHRS, CDR2 YFSETQ.

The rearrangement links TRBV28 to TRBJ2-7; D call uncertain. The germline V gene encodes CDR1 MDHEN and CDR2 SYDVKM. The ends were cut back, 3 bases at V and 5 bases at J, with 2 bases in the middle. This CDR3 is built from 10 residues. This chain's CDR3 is CASSFHEQYF. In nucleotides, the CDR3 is TGTGCCAGCAGTTTTCACGAGCAGTACTTC.

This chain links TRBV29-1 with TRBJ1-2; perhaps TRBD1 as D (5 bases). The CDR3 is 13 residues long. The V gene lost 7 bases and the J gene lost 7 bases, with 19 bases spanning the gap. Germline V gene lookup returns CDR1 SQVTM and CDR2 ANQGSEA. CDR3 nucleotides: TGCAGCGCTTTCGCGGGGGTGCTTGGTGGCTACACCTTC. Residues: CSAFAGVLGGYTF.

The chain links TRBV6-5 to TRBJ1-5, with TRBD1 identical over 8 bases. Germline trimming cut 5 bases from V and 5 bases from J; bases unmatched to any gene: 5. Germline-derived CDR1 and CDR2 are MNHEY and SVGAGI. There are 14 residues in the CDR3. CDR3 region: CASSRGTGYQPQHF. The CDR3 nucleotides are TGTGCCAGCAGTCGAGGGACAGGTTATCAGCCCCAGCATTTT.

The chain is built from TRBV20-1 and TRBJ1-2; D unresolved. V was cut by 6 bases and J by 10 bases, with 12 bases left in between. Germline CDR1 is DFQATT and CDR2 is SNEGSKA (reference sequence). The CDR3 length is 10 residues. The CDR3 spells CSARAPYYTF. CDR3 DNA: TGCAGTGCCCGGGCGCCGTACTACACCTTC.

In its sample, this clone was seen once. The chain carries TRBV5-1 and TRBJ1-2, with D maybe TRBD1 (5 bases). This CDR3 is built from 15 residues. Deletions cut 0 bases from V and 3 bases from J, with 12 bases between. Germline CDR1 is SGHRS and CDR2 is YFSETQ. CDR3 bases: TGCGCCAGCAGCTTGGAAGTGGGGCTTGACTATGGCTACACCTTC. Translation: CASSLEVGLDYGYTF.

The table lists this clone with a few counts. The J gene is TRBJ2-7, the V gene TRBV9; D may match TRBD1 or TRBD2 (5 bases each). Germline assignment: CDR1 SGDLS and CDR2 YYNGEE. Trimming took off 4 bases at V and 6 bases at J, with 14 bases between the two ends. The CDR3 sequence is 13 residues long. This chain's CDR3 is CASSSGAGAEQYF. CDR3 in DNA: TGTGCCAGCAGCTCCGGGGCCGGAGCCGAGCAGTACTTC.

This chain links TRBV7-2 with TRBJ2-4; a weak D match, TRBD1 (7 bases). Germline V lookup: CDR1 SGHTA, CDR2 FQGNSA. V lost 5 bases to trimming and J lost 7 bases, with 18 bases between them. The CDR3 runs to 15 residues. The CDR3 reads CASSPQGGGMNIQYF. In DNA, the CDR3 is TGTGCCAGCAGCCCTCAAGGAGGGGGCATGAACATTCAGTACTTC.

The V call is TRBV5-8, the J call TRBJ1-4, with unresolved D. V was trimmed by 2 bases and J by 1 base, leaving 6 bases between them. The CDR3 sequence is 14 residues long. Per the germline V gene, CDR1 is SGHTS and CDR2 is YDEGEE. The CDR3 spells CASSFSGTNEKLFF. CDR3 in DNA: TGTGCCAGCAGCTTTTCGGGAACTAATGAAAAACTGTTTTTT.

The CDR3 loop reads CASSSPRGGRGPYEQYF. DNA for the CDR3: TGTGCCAGCAGCTCACCTAGGGGAGGGCGGGGACCCTACGAGCAGTACTTC. V is TRBV7-8 and J is TRBJ2-7; 7 bases agree with TRBD2. The junction had 14 bases not matched to a gene; V was cut back by 4 bases and J by 2 bases. This CDR3 has 17 amino acids. Germline CDR1 SGHVS, CDR2 FQNEAQ.

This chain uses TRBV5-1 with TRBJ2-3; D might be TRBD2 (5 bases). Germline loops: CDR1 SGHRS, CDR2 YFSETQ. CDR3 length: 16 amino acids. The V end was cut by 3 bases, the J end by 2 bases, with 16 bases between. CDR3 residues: CASSWGNGIPTDTQYF. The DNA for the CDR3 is TGCGCCAGCAGCTGGGGAAACGGGATCCCCACAGATACGCAGTATTTT.